This is a list of T cell receptor beta chains from one sample in a study of blood T cell repertoires in COVID-19. The data were produced by immunoSEQ multiplex PCR, yet TCRdb's version contains in-frame clones alone and is incomplete. The sample lists over 250,000 clones; roughly 85% were seen once. The source material was peripheral blood. The receptors come from a woman in her forties or fifties who had recovered from COVID-19. Each CDR3 is given with its conserved first and last residue. D genes are given only for firm matches. The size entry is marked missing in some rows and otherwise reads once, few, many or a size class.

j_call clone_size v_call d_call cdr3_nt cdr3_aa
TRBJ2-5 . TRBV5-1 . TGCGCCAGCAGCTTAGACTCGCCTGGGGAGACCCAGTACTTC CASSLDSPGETQYF
TRBJ1-1 . TRBV19 . TGTGCCAGTAGTTACAGGGAAATAGCGACTGAAGCTTTCTTT CASSYREIATEAFF
TRBJ1-6 . TRBV9 . TGTGCCAGCAGCGTAGGAACAGGAAAGGATTCACCCCTCCACTTT CASSVGTGKDSPLHF
TRBJ2-7 . TRBV27 TRBD2 TGTGCCAGCAGGCCGAGCGGGAGTCGCTACGAGCAGTACTTC CASRPSGSRYEQYF
TRBJ2-3 . TRBV10-3 . TGTGCCATCAGTGAGTCGGCTAGCCTTGGGGAGACGCAGTATTTT CAISESASLGETQYF
TRBJ2-2 . TRBV4-3 TRBD2 TGCGCCAGCAGCCGGGAGGCGGGAGTAGTCACCGGGGAGCTGTTTTTT CASSREAGVVTGELFF
TRBJ1-1 . TRBV14 TRBD1 TGTGCCAGGGGGACAGAGATGAACACTGAAGCTTTCTTT CARGTEMNTEAFF
TRBJ1-5 once TRBV6-5 . TGTGCCAGCACCCGCGCTCACGGGCAGCCCCAGCATTTT CASTRAHGQPQHF
TRBJ2-7 . TRBV27 . TGTGCCAGCAGTTTCAGGGGTGCCTACGAGCAGTACTTC CASSFRGAYEQYF
TRBJ2-2 once TRBV6-4 TRBD1 TGTGCCAGCAGGGCACAGGGGAGCACCGGGGAGCTGTTTTTT CASRAQGSTGELFF
TRBJ2-1 . TRBV6-1 . TGTGCCAGCAGTGATTGGTACGGGAATGAGCAGTTCTTC CASSDWYGNEQFF
TRBJ2-3 . TRBV28 TRBD2 TGTGCCAGCAGTTTGACTAGCGGGGGGTACCCAGATACGCAGTATTTT CASSLTSGGYPDTQYF
TRBJ2-7 once TRBV2 . TGTGCCAGCAGTCCCGTCGGAGACGAGCAGTACTTC CASSPVGDEQYF
TRBJ2-1 . TRBV11-3 . TGTGCCAGCAGCTTGAGGGGGGGCGCGGGCTACAATGAGCAGTTCTTC CASSLRGGAGYNEQFF
TRBJ2-4 . TRBV5-5 TRBD2 TGTGCCAGCAGCTTACTAGCGGGGGGGCACTTGAAAAACATTCAGTACTTC CASSLLAGGHLKNIQYF
TRBJ2-1 . TRBV18 TRBD2 TGTGCCAGCTCAGGTTCGGGACTAGCGGATCCGAGGGATGAGCAGTTCTTC CASSGSGLADPRDEQFF
TRBJ2-3 once TRBV6-6 . TGTGCCAGCAGCAGGGGTGGGGACGAAAATACGCAGTATTTT CASSRGGDENTQYF
TRBJ2-1 many TRBV27 TRBD1 TGTGCCAGCAGTCCTACCGGTGGACAGGGGAATGAGCAGTTCTTC CASSPTGGQGNEQFF
TRBJ2-7 few TRBV7-2 TRBD2 TGTGCCAGCAGCCTCACTAGCGGAGCTCGCTACGAGCAGTACTTC CASSLTSGARYEQYF
TRBJ1-5 . TRBV30 TRBD1 TGTGCCTGGAGTGCAGACAGGGTCCAGCCCCAGCATTTT CAWSADRVQPQHF
TRBJ2-7 . TRBV13 . TGTGCCAGCAGCGCGTCTATCTCCTCCTACGAGCAGTACTTC CASSASISSYEQYF
TRBJ1-1 . TRBV5-1 TRBD1 TGCGCCAGCAGCTTTGGGACAGGGGGCGGAACTGAAGCTTTCTTT CASSFGTGGGTEAFF
TRBJ2-7 . TRBV6-2/TRBV6-3 . TGTGCCAGCAGTTACTCATCGACGGGAGCCTACGAGCAGTACTTC CASSYSSTGAYEQYF
TRBJ2-7 . TRBV6-5 TRBD2 TGTGCCAGCCTTTCCTTCCGGGGGAGGGCGGGTGAGCAGTACTTC CASLSFRGRAGEQYF
TRBJ1-5 . TRBV5-8 TRBD1 TGTGCCAGCTCTATTGGACAGGGCTCTCATCAGCCCCAGCATTTT CASSIGQGSHQPQHF
TRBJ1-1 . TRBV6-2/TRBV6-3 . TGTGCCAGCAGTTACTGGCCAGGGAACACTGAAGCTTTCTTT CASSYWPGNTEAFF
TRBJ2-2 once TRBV7-7 TRBD2 TGTGCCAGCAGCCCTCAGGCGGGGGGGACCGGGGAGCTGTTTTTT CASSPQAGGTGELFF
TRBJ1-6 . TRBV7-6 TRBD1 TGTGCCAGCAGCTTCCATTTACAGGGGGCGGATTCACCCCTCCACTTT CASSFHLQGADSPLHF
TRBJ2-2 once TRBV9 . TGTGCCAGCAGCTCCCGCAGGGGCGCAAACGGGGAGCTGTTTTTT CASSSRRGANGELFF
TRBJ2-1 . TRBV9 TRBD2 TGTGCCAGCAGCGTACCTAGCGGGGGTAAGCAGTTCTTC CASSVPSGGKQFF
TRBJ2-3 . TRBV6-4 . TGTGCCAGCAGTGACGGGCAGATCACAGATACGCAGTATTTT CASSDGQITDTQYF
TRBJ1-4 . TRBV7-7 TRBD1 TGTGCCAGCAGCCGACTTACGGGTGAAGGGACAGTTAATGAAAAACTGTTTTTT CASSRLTGEGTVNEKLFF
TRBJ2-7 . TRBV7-9 TRBD1 TGTGCCAGCAGCCCTTGGGGACAGTCCTACGAGCAGTACTTC CASSPWGQSYEQYF
TRBJ1-5 . TRBV9 . TGTGCCAGCAGGGGTGGGGGAGGCAGAGCGTTAAGCAATCAGCCCCAGCATTTT CASRGGGGRALSNQPQHF
TRBJ2-7 . TRBV15 . TGTGCCACCAGCAGGGGCCTGACCTACGAGCAGTACTTC CATSRGLTYEQYF
TRBJ2-7 . TRBV23-1 TRBD1 TGCGCCAGCAGTCAATCTAAAGGACAGGGGTCCTACGAGCAGTACTTC CASSQSKGQGSYEQYF
TRBJ1-1 . TRBV19 TRBD1 TGTGCCAGTAGTATTCGACAGGGGACCTTGAACACTGAAGCTTTCTTT CASSIRQGTLNTEAFF
TRBJ2-7 once TRBV27 . TGTGCCAGCAGTTTGGGCTATTTGTACGAGCAGTACTTC CASSLGYLYEQYF
TRBJ2-5 . TRBV5-4 TRBD2 TGTGCCAGCAGCCTGGGACTAGCGGGGCTACAAGAGACCCAGTACTTC CASSLGLAGLQETQYF
TRBJ2-1 medium-sized TRBV4-2 TRBD2 TGTGCCAGCAGATCGGAACCTAGCGGGAGTGTGGTAGCGGACGAGCAGTTCTTC CASRSEPSGSVVADEQFF
TRBJ2-2 . TRBV5-1 TRBD1 TGCGCCAGCAGCCGCCCGGGACAGGGGTCCACCGGGGAGCTGTTTTTT CASSRPGQGSTGELFF
TRBJ1-2 . TRBV19 TRBD1 TGTGCCAGTAGTAACGGACAGGGGTTTAACTATGGCTACACCTTC CASSNGQGFNYGYTF